These 18 T cell receptor beta chains were sequenced from one sample in a study of shared clonotypes between healthy human individuals. Using immunoSEQ multiplex PCR, the repertoire was profiled, and TCRdb retains in-frame clones only, with some absent. The table shows approximately 2,000,000 clones, with 85% to 95% occurring only once. Sequencing input: naive CD4+ T cells from PBMCs. Indicated subset: CD45RA+ positively selected. The receptors originated from a man in his late teens or twenties in good health. Some clones in this sample may be carry-over from other donors' samples.

The chain employs TRBV11-2 and TRBJ1-4; 9 nucleotides agree with TRBD1. J gave up 7 bases and V 5 bases, and 8 bases lay outside the gene matches. Germline V gene lookup returns CDR1 SGHAT and CDR2 FQNNGV. CDR3 length: 15 amino acids. In DNA, the CDR3 is TGTGCCAGCAGCCCGCTGGGACAGGGTCTTGAAAAACTGTTTTTT. Its protein is CASSPLGQGLEKLFF.

A few counts support this clone. The CDR3: CASSVQPRNTIYF. The CDR3 DNA is TGTGCCAGCAGCGTACAGCCCCGAAACACCATATATTTT. This chain links TRBV9 with TRBJ1-3, with D uncertain. The germline CDR1 and CDR2 sequences are SGDLS and YYNGEE. Between the trimmed V and J ends, which lost 1 base and 5 bases, there was a span of 7 bases. The CDR3 runs 13 residues.

This rearrangement joins TRBV10-3 to TRBJ1-3; maybe TRBD1 (5 bases). This CDR3 region has 14 residues. CDR1 is ENHRY, CDR2 SYGVKD, per germline. The V gene lost 7 bases and the J gene lost 0 bases, with 10 bases spanning the gap. The CDR3, as DNA: TGTGCCATCACCGGACACCTCTCTGGAAACACCATATATTTT. Protein sequence: CAITGHLSGNTIYF.

The rearrangement links TRBV5-1 to TRBJ2-1, with 9 bases that match TRBD2. The V and J ends lost 4 bases and 4 bases, in that order; junction bases with no gene match: 18. Germline V gene lookup returns CDR1 SGHRS and CDR2 YFSETQ. The CDR3 consists of 19 residues. The chain's CDR3 is CASSPRVAGVLGSYNEQFF. The CDR3 DNA reads as TGCGCCAGCAGCCCCCGGGTAGCGGGAGTATTAGGTTCTTACAATGAGCAGTTCTTC.

With regard to this clone: Distinct nucleotide sequences in the sample also encode this CDR3. The chain is built from TRBV7-2 and TRBJ1-2; D is perhaps TRBD1 (5 bases). This CDR3 comprises 12 residues. In germline, CDR1 is SGHTA, CDR2 FQGNSA. The V end lost 3 bases, the J end lost 4 bases, and 6 bases lay between the germline ends. The CDR3 nucleotides are TGTGCCAGCAGCTTTGACAGCTATGGCTACACCTTC. This gives the protein CASSFDSYGYTF.

V and J are TRBV27 and TRBJ2-3; 7 bases are shared with TRBD2. The trim removed 3 bases at V and 2 bases at J, leaving 8 bases unmatched. The CDR3 loop spans 16 amino acids. The V gene's germline CDR1 is MNHEY and CDR2 SMNVEV (reference sequence). CDR3 residues: CASSFLASGHTDTQYF. CDR3 sequence (DNA): TGTGCCAGCAGTTTTCTGGCTAGCGGTCACACAGATACGCAGTATTTT.

The gene calls are TRBV5-1 and TRBJ2-1, with unresolved D. This CDR3 region has 12 residues. V lost 7 bases, J lost 0 bases, and 5 bases lay in between. CDR1 and CDR2 (germline): SGHRS, YFSETQ. CDR3 sequence (DNA): TGCGCCAGCTGGAGCTCCTACAATGAGCAGTTCTTC. Translated, it gives CASWSSYNEQFF.

V is TRBV12-5 and J is TRBJ2-2; TRBD2 matches 8 bases. The CDR3 covers 18 residues. The J segment lost 2 bases and the V segment lost 5 bases, leaving 13 bases of the junction unmatched. Germline V gives CDR1 LGHNT, CDR2 FRNRAP. The CDR3, as DNA: TGTGCTAGTGGTCTGTCCCCACCAGCGGGAGCAAACACCGGGGAGCTGTTTTTT. Translation gives CASGLSPPAGANTGELFF.

The chain is built from TRBV7-2 and TRBJ1-4; D gene uncertain. Looked up from germline, CDR1 is SGHTA and CDR2 is FQGNSA. V was trimmed by 1 base and J by 8 bases, leaving 11 bases between them. CDR3 size: 14 residues. The CDR3 region is CASSLVGGFEKLFF. In DNA, the CDR3 is TGTGCCAGCAGCTTAGTGGGAGGTTTCGAAAAACTGTTTTTT.

The chain recombines TRBV18 with TRBJ1-4; 7 bases match TRBD1. Germline loops: CDR1 KGHSH, CDR2 LQKENI. The J segment lost 8 bases and the V segment lost 5 bases, leaving 8 bases of the junction unmatched. The CDR3 has 14 amino acids. CDR3 bases: TGTGCCAGCTCAGCCAACAGGGGTAACGAAAAACTGTTTTTT. Its translation: CASSANRGNEKLFF.

To note about this clone: The same CDR3 is also encoded by other DNA sequences in this sample. The chain has TRBV5-1 and TRBJ2-1; a possible D gene is TRBD2 (5 bases). Germline V gene data show CDR1 as SGHRS and CDR2 as YFSETQ. With 3 bases removed from V and 0 bases from J, the gap between germline ends came to 10 bases. This CDR3 comprises 15 residues. The chain's CDR3 is CASSWTESSYNEQFF. CDR3 sequence (DNA): TGCGCCAGCAGCTGGACTGAGAGCTCCTACAATGAGCAGTTCTTC. The full variable domain, in which reference TRBV5-1 and TRBJ2-1 provide the parts outside the CDR3, is KAGVTQTPRYLIKTRGQQVTLSCSPISGHRSVSWYQQTPGQGLQFLFEYFSETQRNKGNFPGRFSGRQFSNSRSEMNVSTLELGDSALYLCASSWTESSYNEQFFGPGTRLTVL.

Concerning this clone: Sequence at one end of the junction differs from germline and may be a read error. This sequence joins TRBV7-2 and TRBJ2-7; 7 bases match TRBD2. CDR1 and CDR2 (germline): SGHTA, FQGNSA. The CDR3 has 15 residues. In nucleotides, the CDR3 is TGTGCCAGCAGCTCCTTAGCGGGTAACGCCTACGGGCAGTACTTC. It translates to CASSSLAGNAYGQYF.

The gene calls are TRBV7-9 and TRBJ1-5; D may be TRBD1 (6 bases). The CDR3 runs 16 residues. Looked up from germline, CDR1 is SEHNR and CDR2 is FQNEAQ (reference sequence). Trimming left V 5 bases short and J 6 bases short, with 20 bases between. As DNA, the CDR3 is TGTGCCAGCAGCACTCACACAGGGTTCGGATTTCAGCCCCAGCATTTT. Translating it yields CASSTHTGFGFQPQHF.

The V gene is TRBV20-1, the J gene TRBJ2-1, with D uncertain. The V gene's germline CDR1 is DFQATT and CDR2 SNEGSKA (reference sequence). The CDR3 runs 11 residues. V lost 5 bases and J 9 bases, leaving 11 bases between the germline ends. The CDR3 DNA reads TGCAGTGCTGCCATTGCTCGTGAGCAGTTCTTC. Its protein is CSAAIAREQFF.

The rearrangement uses TRBV15 and TRBJ2-2; perhaps TRBD1 as D (6 bases). Germline V CDR1 and CDR2: LNHNV, YYDKDF (reference sequence). Deletions cut 0 bases from V and 6 bases from J, with 17 bases between. The CDR3 covers 17 residues. CDR3 residues: CATSREFEAGEPGELFF. The CDR3 nucleotides read TGTGCCACCAGCAGAGAATTCGAGGCAGGGGAGCCCGGGGAGCTGTTTTTT.

The DNA for the CDR3 is TGTGCCAGCAGTTACTCATCCGGACAGCCATATGGCTACACCTTC. As protein: CASSYSSGQPYGYTF. J is TRBJ1-2 and V is TRBV6-5; TRBD1 might be the D (6 bases). V lost 0 bases, J lost 5 bases, and 13 bases lay in between. The CDR3 contains 15 residues. Looked up from germline, CDR1 is MNHEY and CDR2 is SVGAGI.

The chain joins TRBV11-3 to TRBJ2-1; 7 nucleotides align to TRBD2. Germline V lookup: CDR1 SGHNT, CDR2 YENEEA. J was trimmed by 9 bases and V by 1 base; bases with no gene match: 9. This CDR3 is built from 15 residues. CDR3 nucleotide sequence: TGTGCCAGCAGCTTAGGAGCTCCGCGGGAGCTTGAGCAGTTCTTC. Translation: CASSLGAPRELEQFF.

The chain couples TRBV5-6 to TRBJ2-7; unclear D gene. Germline V gene sequence: CDR1 SGHDT, CDR2 YYEEEE. The V and J ends lost 9 bases and 4 bases respectively, with 14 bases between them. This CDR3 is built from 12 residues. DNA of the CDR3: TGTGCCACCCACAGCAAAGGTTACGAGCAGTACTTC. Translation gives CATHSKGYEQYF.